This T cell receptor beta chain was captured by sequencing in a study of shared clonotypes between healthy human individuals. This CDR3 has 14 residues. V was trimmed by 5 bases and J by 6 bases, leaving 17 bases between them. Germline V gene sequence: CDR1 LGHNA, CDR2 YSLEER. Repertoires were generated with immunoSEQ multiplex PCR, while TCRdb's copy carries only in-frame clones and drops some. This table holds about 1.5 million clones, 95% to 99% found once. The source of this sequence is a man under 40 in good health. The sample was naive CD4+ T cells sorted from blood. Noted subset: CD45RA+ positively selected. The gene calls are TRBV4-3 and TRBJ2-7; possibly TRBD2 for D (6 bases). In nucleotides, the CDR3 is TGCGCCAGCAGCTCCGGGACTTTCAACCGCGAGCAGTACTTC. Its translation is CASSSGTFNREQYF.